This TCR beta chain was profiled in a study of T cells in Graves' hyperthyroidism and ophthalmopathy. Study background: At initial diagnosis, before any treatment had begun, peripheral blood was obtained.

This clonotype was seen at least ten times. A read error may produce the germline difference seen at one junction end. Diagnostic assessment was based on clinical symptoms, serum thyroxine and TRAb, thyroid ultrasound and orbital computed tomography. Amplification targeted TCR beta CDR3 regions from RNA transcripts. HTBI primers drove first-round RT-PCR of the TCR CDR3. TCRdb re-derived calls from the multiplex PCR reads in MiXCR, one entry per CDR3 protein. This sample carries about 700,000 distinct CDR3 sequences, 12% to 15% of them seen once, and the ten largest clones take 10% to 13%. The CDR3 spans 14 residues. Germline assignment: CDR1 LGHNA and CDR2 YSLEER.

The specimen sequenced was blood. The chain joins TRBV4-3 to TRBJ1-1; D is possibly TRBD1 (5 bases). The TCR was taken from a woman aged 18-29 years with Graves' hyperthyroidism. The chain's CDR3 is CASSQDTGGTEAFF. CDR3 DNA: TGTGCCAGCAGCCAAGATACGGGGGGCACTGAAGCTTTCTTT.